Each of the 2 T cell receptor beta chains below was sequenced from the same sample in a study of control samples from healthy donors and cancer patients. The protocol was immunoSEQ multiplex PCR, while the TCRdb copy is restricted to in-frame clones and leaves out a portion. The sample consists of around 97,000 clones, around 88% of them appearing once. Input material: PBMCs. Source of these receptors: a man aged 60 to 75 with lung cancer.

The chain links TRBV18 to TRBJ1-4, with D unclear. This CDR3 is 13 amino acids long. The germline CDR1 and CDR2 sequences are KGHSH and LQKENI. The V end was cut by 2 bases, the J end by 4 bases, with 5 bases between. CDR3 bases: TGTGCCAGCTCACCATCGGTTAATGAAAAACTGTTTTTT. Translated, it gives CASSPSVNEKLFF.

The chain is built from TRBV5-1 and TRBJ2-1, with 12 bases that match TRBD1. The CDR3 runs to 16 residues. V lost 5 bases and J lost 4; bases outside the gene matches: 7. Per germline, CDR1 SGHRS and CDR2 YFSETQ. CDR3 sequence: CASREGTGGAYNEQFF. The DNA for the CDR3 is TGCGCCAGCAGGGAGGGGACAGGGGGCGCATACAATGAGCAGTTCTTC.